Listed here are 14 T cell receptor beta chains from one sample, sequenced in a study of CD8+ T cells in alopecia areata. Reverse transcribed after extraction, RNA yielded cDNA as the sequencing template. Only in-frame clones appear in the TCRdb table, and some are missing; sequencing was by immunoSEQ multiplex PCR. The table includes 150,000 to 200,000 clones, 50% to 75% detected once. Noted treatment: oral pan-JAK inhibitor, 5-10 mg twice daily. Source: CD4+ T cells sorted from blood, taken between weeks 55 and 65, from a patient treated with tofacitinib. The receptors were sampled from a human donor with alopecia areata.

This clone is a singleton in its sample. Written as DNA, the CDR3 is TGTGCTAGTGGTTTGGAGGATAACACTGAAGCTTTCTTT. Protein product: CASGLEDNTEAFF. This chain joins TRBV12-5 and TRBJ1-1, with D hard to call. The CDR3 runs 13 residues. Per the germline V gene, CDR1 is LGHNT and CDR2 is FRNRAP. Trimming removed 1 base at V and 2 bases at J, with 5 bases between.

The chain's CDR3 is CSVRMDSNQPQHF. The DNA for the CDR3 is TGCAGCGTTCGGATGGACAGCAATCAGCCCCAGCATTTT. The rearrangement joins TRBV29-1 to TRBJ1-5; D remains ambiguous. The CDR3 loop spans 13 amino acids. Germline-derived CDR1 and CDR2 are SQVTM and ANQGSEA. V lost 5 bases and J lost 1, with 9 bases in between.

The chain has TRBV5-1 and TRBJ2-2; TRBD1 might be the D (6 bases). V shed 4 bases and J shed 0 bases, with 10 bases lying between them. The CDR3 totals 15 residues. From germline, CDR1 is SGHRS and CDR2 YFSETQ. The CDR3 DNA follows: TGCGCCAGCAGCACGGACAGTGCGAACACCGGGGAGCTGTTTTTT. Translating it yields CASSTDSANTGELFF.

Here the CDR3 reads CSVYRDRVQETQYF. CDR3 bases: TGCAGCGTTTACCGGGACAGGGTCCAAGAGACCCAGTACTTC. This chain uses TRBV29-1 with TRBJ2-5, with TRBD1 matching over 9 bases. The CDR3 sequence is 14 residues long. J lost 1 base, V lost 5 bases, and 5 bases had no gene match. Looked up from germline, CDR1 is SQVTM and CDR2 is ANQGSEA.

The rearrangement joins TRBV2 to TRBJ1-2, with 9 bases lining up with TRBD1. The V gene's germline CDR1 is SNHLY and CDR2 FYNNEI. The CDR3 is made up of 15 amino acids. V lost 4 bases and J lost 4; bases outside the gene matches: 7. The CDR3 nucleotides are TGTGCCAGCAGTGCTTTTCCGGGACAGGGCTATGGCTACACCTTC. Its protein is CASSAFPGQGYGYTF.

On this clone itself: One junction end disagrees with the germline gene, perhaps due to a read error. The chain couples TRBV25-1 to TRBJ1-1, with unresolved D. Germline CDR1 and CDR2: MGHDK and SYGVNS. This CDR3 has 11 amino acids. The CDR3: CASSEFTGVFF. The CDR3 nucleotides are TGTGCTAGCAGTGAATTTACCGGGGTTTTCTTT.

CDR3 nucleotide sequence: TGTGCCAGTGGGGAGACCCAGTACTTC. Encoded protein: CASGETQYF. V is TRBV11-2 and J is TRBJ2-5; no firm D call. CDR1 is SGHAT, CDR2 FQNNGV, per germline. This CDR3 comprises 9 residues. Trimming cost V 9 bases and J 5 bases, with 4 bases left between them.

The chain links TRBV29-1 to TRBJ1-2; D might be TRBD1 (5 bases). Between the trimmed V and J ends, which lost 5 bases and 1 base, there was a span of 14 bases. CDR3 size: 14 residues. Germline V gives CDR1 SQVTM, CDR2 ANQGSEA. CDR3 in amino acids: CSVTDRADNYGYTF. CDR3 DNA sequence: TGCAGCGTTACAGACAGAGCAGATAACTATGGCTACACCTTC.

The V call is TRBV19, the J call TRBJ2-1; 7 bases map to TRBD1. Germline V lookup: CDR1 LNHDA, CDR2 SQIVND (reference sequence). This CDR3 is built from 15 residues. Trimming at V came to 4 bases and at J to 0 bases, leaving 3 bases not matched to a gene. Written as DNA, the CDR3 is TGTGCCAGTAGTAAGGACAGGAGCTCCTACAATGAGCAGTTCTTC. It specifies CASSKDRSSYNEQFF.

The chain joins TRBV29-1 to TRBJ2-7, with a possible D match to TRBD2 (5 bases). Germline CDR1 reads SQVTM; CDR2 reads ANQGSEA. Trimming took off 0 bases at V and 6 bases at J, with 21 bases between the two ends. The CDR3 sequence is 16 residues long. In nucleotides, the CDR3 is TGCAGCGTTGAAGAGGCTCGAGGGTTCACTCAGAGCGAGCAGTACTTC. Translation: CSVEEARGFTQSEQYF.

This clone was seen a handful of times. CDR3 sequence: CASSSWTGDTDTQYF. The CDR3, as DNA: TGTGCCAGCAGCTCCTGGACAGGAGACACAGATACGCAGTATTTT. The chain recombines TRBV5-6 with TRBJ2-3, with TRBD1 matching over 7 bases. CDR3 length equals 15 residues. CDR1 is SGHDT, CDR2 YYEEEE, per germline. The ends lost 3 bases at V and 2 bases at J; junction bases unmatched: 6.

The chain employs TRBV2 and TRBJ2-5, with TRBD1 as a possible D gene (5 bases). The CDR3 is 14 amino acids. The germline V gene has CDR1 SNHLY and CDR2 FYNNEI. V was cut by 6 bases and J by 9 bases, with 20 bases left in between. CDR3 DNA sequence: TGTGCCAGCAGCGGAACAGGACAAGGCGAGGCCCAGTACTTC. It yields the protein CASSGTGQGEAQYF.

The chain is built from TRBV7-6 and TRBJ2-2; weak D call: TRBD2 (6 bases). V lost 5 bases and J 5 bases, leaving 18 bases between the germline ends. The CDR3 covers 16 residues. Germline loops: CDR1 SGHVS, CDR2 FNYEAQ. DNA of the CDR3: TGTGCCAGCAGCCAGACCGGGACTCTAACTACCGGGGAGCTGTTTTTT. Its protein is CASSQTGTLTTGELFF.

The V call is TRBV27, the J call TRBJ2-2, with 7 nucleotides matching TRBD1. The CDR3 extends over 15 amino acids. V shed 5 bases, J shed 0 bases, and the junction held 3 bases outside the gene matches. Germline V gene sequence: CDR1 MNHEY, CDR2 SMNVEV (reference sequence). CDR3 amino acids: CASSPGTANTGELFF. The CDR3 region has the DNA TGTGCCAGCAGTCCCGGGACAGCGAACACCGGGGAGCTGTTTTTT.